The 29 T cell receptor beta chains below come from one sample, sequenced in a study of blood T cells in healthy people across ages. Next came a second PCR, run for roughly 6 to 11 cycles, which used a sample-barcoded 5' primer along with a J-beta primer mix. TCRdb passed the 5' RACE reads through MiXCR, listing each CDR3 protein once. The profile covers almost 550,000 distinct CDR3 sequences, with less than 25% appearing a single time and 8.5% to 9.5% taken by the ten largest. These sequences were also reported in another study, on T cells of mothers and their children.

The sequenced material came from blood. The receptor set was obtained from a boy aged 5-17 years in good health.

The chain joins TRBV5-6 to TRBJ2-7; TRBD1 agrees at 9 bases. Trimming took 2 bases from V and 3 from J; bases not matched to a gene: 12. Germline loops: CDR1 SGHDT, CDR2 YYEEEE. CDR3 size: 17 residues. For the CDR3, the DNA is TGTGCCAGCAGCTTCCATCCGGGACAGGGAACCTTCTACGAGCAGTACTTC. Translated: CASSFHPGQGTFYEQYF. Complete variable domain (other parts from reference TRBV5-6 and TRBJ2-7): DAGVTQSPTHLIKTRGQQVTLRCSPKSGHDTVSWYQQALGQGPQFIFQYYEEEERQRGNFPDRFSGHQFPNYSSELNVNALLLGDSALYLCASSFHPGQGTFYEQYFGPGTRLTVT.

This clonotype occurred a few times. V is TRBV4-3 and J is TRBJ2-3, with TRBD2 matching 10 bases. The CDR3 loop spans 18 amino acids. The trim removed 0 bases at V and 2 bases at J, leaving 8 bases unmatched. Germline V CDR1 and CDR2: LGHNA, YSLEER. The CDR3: CASSQDRASGGDTDTQYF. The CDR3 DNA sequence: TGCGCCAGCAGCCAAGATCGGGCTAGCGGGGGTGACACAGATACGCAGTATTTT.

There are many counts of this clonotype. The V gene is TRBV7-2, the J gene TRBJ2-5; 8 bases match TRBD2. The J call may be faulty, since TRBJ2-7 better matches the DNA end. Germline V gives CDR1 SGHTA, CDR2 FQGNSA. The CDR3 has 14 amino acids. CDR3 in amino acids: CASAPGGPFYEQYF. CDR3 DNA: TGTGCCAGTGCCCCGGGAGGGCCGTTCTACGAGCAGTACTTC.

The chain joins TRBV4-3 to TRBJ1-1; 9 positions agree with TRBD1. V lost 3 bases and J lost 4; bases outside the gene matches: 6. Germline assignment: CDR1 LGHNA and CDR2 YSLEER. This CDR3 is 15 amino acids long. The CDR3 DNA reads TGCGCCAGCAGCCAGGTTACAGGGGGCCTCACTGAAGCTTTCTTT. This sequence encodes CASSQVTGGLTEAFF.

This clonotype was observed many times. V and J are TRBV27 and TRBJ2-7; D ambiguous. Germline V gene sequence: CDR1 MNHEY, CDR2 SMNVEV (reference sequence). V lost 5 bases and J lost 3, with 8 bases in between. The CDR3 consists of 12 residues. CDR3 protein: CASSPPSYEQYF. Written as DNA, the CDR3 is TGTGCCAGCAGTCCGCCCAGCTACGAGCAGTACTTC.

At least ten counts were recorded for this clonotype. The chain employs TRBV11-2 and TRBJ2-3; D remains ambiguous. The V and J ends lost 5 bases and 2 bases respectively, with 11 bases between them. Germline CDR1 reads SGHAT; CDR2 reads FQNNGV. There are 14 residues in the CDR3. The CDR3 DNA follows: TGTGCCAGCAGCCGACCGGGCCCCACAGATACGCAGTATTTT. This sequence encodes CASSRPGPTDTQYF.

This chain connects TRBV23-1 to TRBJ2-7, with D possibly matching TRBD1 (5 bases). TRBV23-1 is an ORF, and what it does is uncertain. Trimming took 4 bases from V and 2 from J, leaving 12 bases between them. The CDR3 loop spans 14 amino acids. This CDR3 reads CASSLALGAYEQYF. In DNA form, the CDR3 reads TGCGCCAGCAGTCTAGCCCTAGGGGCCTACGAGCAGTACTTC.

The CDR3 DNA is TGCGCCAGCAGCCAACATCGTCGGGGGGAGGGGGCGAAGAACTATGGCTACACCTTC. Its translation: CASSQHRRGEGAKNYGYTF. This chain uses TRBV4-1 with TRBJ1-2; 7 bases fit TRBD1. Trimming at V came to 2 bases and at J to 2 bases, leaving 17 bases not matched to a gene. The CDR3 sequence is 19 residues long. Germline V CDR1 and CDR2: MGHRA, YSYEKL.

This clonotype came up a few times. The chain recombines TRBV4-1 with TRBJ1-5; TRBD1 matches 8 bases. The germline V gene encodes CDR1 MGHRA and CDR2 YSYEKL. The CDR3 spans 16 residues. The J segment lost 6 bases and the V segment lost 3 bases, leaving 10 bases of the junction unmatched. This CDR3 is CASSHSVPGGGQPQHF. CDR3 DNA sequence: TGCGCCAGCAGCCATTCCGTCCCAGGGGGCGGTCAGCCCCAGCATTTT.

This clonotype has ten or more counts. This chain joins TRBV28 and TRBJ2-4; D is possibly TRBD1 or TRBD2 (5 bases each). V lost 7 bases, J lost 3 bases, and 19 bases lay in between. This CDR3 has 16 residues. From germline, CDR1 is MDHEN and CDR2 SYDVKM. The DNA for the CDR3 is TGTGCCAGCACCCCCCTCGGGGCCGAGGGCAAAAACATTCAGTACTTC. Translating gives CASTPLGAEGKNIQYF.

The chain couples TRBV19 to TRBJ1-1; the match to TRBD1 covers 11 bases. Germline lookup yields CDR1 LNHDA and CDR2 SQIVND (reference sequence). With V trimmed by 9 bases and J by 8 bases, 11 bases remained unmatched. CDR3 length: 14 residues. Here the CDR3 DNA reads TGTGCCAGCCCCGGGACAGGGGGTAACAACGAAGCTTTCTTT. Translated, it gives CASPGTGGNNEAFF.

This clonotype was seen a handful of times. V and J are TRBV6-2 or TRBV6-3 and TRBJ2-3; D remains ambiguous. The CDR3 contains 13 residues. Germline CDR1 and CDR2: MNHEY and SVGEGT. Trimming pared 7 bases from V and 4 bases from J, leaving 12 bases between. Here the CDR3 DNA reads TGTGCCAGCAAGATAAGGGCGGCAGATACGCAGTATTTT. Its translation: CASKIRAADTQYF.

This clonotype turned up a few times. The conserved final phenylalanine or tryptophan is absent from the CDR3, which likely points to a read error. The chain has TRBV9 and TRBJ2-7; 7 bases align to TRBD2. CDR1 is SGDLS and CDR2 is YYNGEE in the germline V gene. V lost 0 bases to trimming and J lost 0 bases; unmatched junction nucleotides: 6. The CDR3 runs to 16 residues. The CDR3 is CASSVAASGPSYEQYL. In nucleotides, the CDR3 is TGTGCCAGCAGCGTAGCGGCTAGCGGCCCCTCCTACGAGCAGTACCTC.

This clonotype was found a few times. V usage is TRBV20-1 and J usage is TRBJ1-5; 10 bases are a match to TRBD1. J gave up 5 bases and V 1 base, and 5 bases lay outside the gene matches. The CDR3 contains 15 residues. CDR1 is DFQATT, CDR2 SNEGSKA, per germline (reference sequence). DNA of the CDR3: TGCAGTGCTAGAGCGTCGACAGGGGGCTATCAGCCCCAGCATTTT. Translating gives CSARASTGGYQPQHF.

The rearrangement links TRBV14 to TRBJ1-4; 8 nucleotides agree with TRBD1. V trimming: 2 bases; J trimming: 5 bases; junction bases outside the gene matches: 7. CDR1 and CDR2 from the germline V gene are SGHDN and FVKESK. The CDR3 consists of 16 residues. CDR3 DNA: TGTGCCAGCAGCCAAAATCGGCAGGGGGCGAATGAAAAACTGTTTTTT. Translated: CASSQNRQGANEKLFF.

This clonotype was counted between two and nine times. The CDR3 is CASSFTPSNTGELFF. CDR3 bases: TGTGCCAGCAGCTTTACCCCCTCGAACACCGGGGAGCTGTTTTTT. The chain links TRBV7-9 to TRBJ2-2; the D is unclear. The CDR3 is 15 amino acids. Germline V gives CDR1 SEHNR, CDR2 FQNEAQ (reference sequence). V dropped 3 bases and J dropped 0 bases, with 8 bases sitting between them.

This sequence joins TRBV29-1 and TRBJ2-5, with TRBD2 matching 11 bases. The germline V gene encodes CDR1 SQVTM and CDR2 ANQGSEA. V lost 6 bases and J lost 2; bases outside the gene matches: 17. The CDR3 has 18 residues. CDR3 loop: CSVSQNQRLAGQQETQYF. The CDR3 region has the DNA TGCAGCGTCTCACAAAACCAAAGACTAGCGGGGCAACAAGAGACCCAGTACTTC. Supplemented by reference TRBV29-1 and TRBJ2-5, the full variable domain reads SAVISQKPSRDICQRGTSLTIQCQVDSQVTMMFWYRQQPGQSLTLIATANQGSEATYESGFVIDKFPISRPNLTFSTLTVSNMSPEDSSIYLCSVSQNQRLAGQQETQYFGPGTRLLVL.

This clonotype occurred a few times. V usage is TRBV7-8 and J usage is TRBJ2-7; D tentatively reads TRBD1 or TRBD2 (5 bases each). Germline assignment: CDR1 SGHVS and CDR2 FQNEAQ. The CDR3 has 14 residues. The V end lost 8 bases, the J end lost 0 bases, and 14 bases lay between the germline ends. The CDR3 DNA follows: TGTGCCAGCGGGGACGGGCCAAGCTCCTACGAGCAGTACTTC. Protein: CASGDGPSSYEQYF.

This chain uses TRBV6-2 or TRBV6-3 with TRBJ1-1; no definite D call. The CDR3 consists of 14 residues. Trimming cost V 0 bases and J 0 bases, with 5 bases left between them. From germline, CDR1 is MNHEY and CDR2 SVGEGT. CDR3 in DNA: TGTGCCAGCAGTTACTCGGAGATGAACACTGAAGCTTTCTTT. This sequence encodes CASSYSEMNTEAFF.

This clonotype was observed a few times. The rearrangement joins TRBV9 to TRBJ2-1, with D possibly TRBD2 on 5 matching bases. Trimming removed 0 bases at V and 5 bases at J, with 12 bases between. This CDR3 region has 15 residues. Germline assignment: CDR1 SGDLS and CDR2 YYNGEE. CDR3 coding DNA: TGTGCCAGCAGCGTAGGTGCGGACTGGAACAATGAGCAGTTCTTC. This encodes CASSVGADWNNEQFF.

This clonotype has a handful of counts. The V gene is TRBV27, the J gene TRBJ1-1; TRBD1 matches at 8 bases. The germline V gene has CDR1 MNHEY and CDR2 SMNVEV (reference sequence). The CDR3 sequence is 14 residues long. V was clipped by 2 bases and J by 4 bases; unmatched bases: 3. The CDR3 spells CASSLQGASTEAFF. In nucleotides, the CDR3 is TGTGCCAGCAGTTTACAGGGGGCGAGCACTGAAGCTTTCTTT.

V is TRBV5-5 and J is TRBJ2-7, with a weak D call TRBD2 (5 bases). Germline V gene sequence: CDR1 SGHKS, CDR2 YYEKEE (reference sequence). Deletions cut 7 bases from V and 5 bases from J, with 19 bases between. The CDR3 has 14 residues. CDR3 coding DNA: TGTGCCAGCGTGTCTTTCCCCGGAGGCGACGAGCAGTACTTC. Its protein is CASVSFPGGDEQYF.

The table lists this clonotype with a few counts. The chain has TRBV4-1 and TRBJ2-5; tentative D call: TRBD1 (6 bases). This CDR3 has 15 amino acids. Germline loops: CDR1 MGHRA, CDR2 YSYEKL. V lost 3 bases and J lost 2, with 13 bases in between. DNA for the CDR3: TGCGCCAGCAGCCAGGGGACAATAGTTCAAGAGACCCAGTACTTC. It specifies CASSQGTIVQETQYF.

V usage is TRBV21-1 and J usage is TRBJ1-1; the table assigns TRBD1, which was not confirmed against the DNA. TRBV21-1 is listed as a pseudogene. This CDR3 comprises 13 residues. CDR3 residues: CASSMAGTDGAFF. The CDR3 DNA reads as TGTGCCAGCAGCATGGCCGGGACAGACGGAGCTTTCTTT.

This clonotype occurred a few times. V usage is TRBV28 and J usage is TRBJ2-5, with D maybe TRBD2 (6 bases). The DNA end favors TRBJ2-7, so the J call may be wrong. There are 12 residues in the CDR3. Germline-derived CDR1 and CDR2 are MDHEN and SYDVKM. The CDR3 coding sequence is TGTGCCATCGCTGGGACTCCTTACGAGCAGTACTTC. Translating it yields CAIAGTPYEQYF.

This chain uses TRBV19 with TRBJ1-2, with D perhaps TRBD1 (6 bases). With 4 bases removed from V and 5 bases from J, the gap between germline ends came to 17 bases. This CDR3 is built from 15 residues. Germline V gene data show CDR1 as LNHDA and CDR2 as SQIVND (reference sequence). The DNA of the CDR3 is TGTGCCAGTAGTACCCGACAGTCCCAGGGGTATGGCTACACCTTC. Translation: CASSTRQSQGYGYTF.

This clonotype was counted between two and nine times. The chain couples TRBV10-2 to TRBJ1-5; TRBD1 is a possible D gene (5 bases). The ends were cut back, 3 bases at V and 6 bases at J, with 15 bases in the middle. The CDR3 length is 15 residues. Germline lookup yields CDR1 WSHSY and CDR2 SAAADI. CDR3 loop: CASSELSGSGQPQHF. In DNA form, the CDR3 reads TGCGCCAGCAGTGAATTATCAGGGTCCGGTCAGCCCCAGCATTTT.

This chain joins TRBV19 and TRBJ2-1; the match to TRBD1 covers 9 bases. The V gene end was trimmed by 6 bases and the J gene end by 4 bases; junction bases not matched to a gene: 7. This CDR3 is 15 amino acids long. CDR1 is LNHDA, CDR2 SQIVND, per germline (reference sequence). The CDR3 reads CASSNDRGVYNEQFF. CDR3 sequence (DNA): TGTGCCAGTAGCAACGACAGGGGGGTATACAATGAGCAGTTCTTC.

Concerning this clonotype: At one of its ends the junction is not consistent with the germline gene, which may arise from a read error. This sequence joins TRBV6-6 and TRBJ2-5; maybe TRBD2 (5 bases). CDR1 and CDR2 (germline): MNHNY, SVGAGI (reference sequence). The CDR3 extends over 14 amino acids. The CDR3: CANSYSSGLETQYF. The CDR3 DNA reads TGTGCCAACAGTTACTCATCGGGGTTAGAGACCCAGTACTTC.